This TCR beta chain was profiled in a study of blood T cell repertoires in COVID-19. Study-wide background: Samples came from the United States, Italy and Spain, spanning acute and convalescent COVID-19.

Using immunoSEQ multiplex PCR, the repertoire was profiled, and TCRdb retains in-frame clones only, with some absent. The sample consists of just over 650,000 clones, more than 80% of them appearing once. From germline, CDR1 is MDHEN and CDR2 SYDVKM. After removal of 8 bases from V and 4 bases from J, the junction contained 14 bases not matched to a gene. The CDR3 extends over 17 amino acids. This chain links TRBV28 with TRBJ2-1, with 10 bases lining up with TRBD2. The sequencing sample was made of peripheral blood. The clonotype was recovered from a woman aged 18-29 years with acute or convalescent COVID-19. The CDR3 DNA reads TGTGCCAGCTCCATTGGTAATAGCGGGGGGCCTTACAATGAGCAGTTCTTC. It is translated as CASSIGNSGGPYNEQFF.